This TCR beta chain was found in a study of CD8 T cells in Susac syndrome. Study summary: Patients with Susac syndrome, at blood draw, were therapy-naive, on corticosteroids, or on intravenous immunoglobulin alone. Overall study findings and caveats: Susac-specific public clones were found in total CD8+ and CD8+ TEMRA repertoires, numbering roughly 15 and five, respectively.

With respect to this clonotype: Its target is not known.

cDNA came from approximately 0.5 to 1 ug RNA primed by random hexamers. One entry per CDR3 protein results from TCRdb running MiXCR on the immunoSEQ multiplex PCR reads. The sample lists fewer than 85,000 distinct CDR3 sequences; roughly 94% were seen once. Trimming removed 4 bases from V and 5 bases from J; junction bases left unmatched: 5. The germline CDR1 and CDR2 sequences are MRHNA and SNTAGT. This CDR3 comprises 15 residues. CD8+ and CD4+ T cells from blood underwent TCR beta sequencing, which was carried out in a high-throughput format. The patients with Susac syndrome satisfied recently defined diagnostic criteria for either definite or probable disease.

The clonotype was recovered from a human donor with Susac syndrome. The specimen was CD8+ T cells from PBMCs. J is TRBJ2-1 and V is TRBV6-4, with 10 bases lining up with TRBD2. Here the CDR3 DNA reads TGTGCCAGCAGTGTAGGACTAGCGGCCAACAATGAGCAGTTCTTC. Protein: CASSVGLAANNEQFF.